This T cell receptor (beta chain) was retrieved from a study of T cell responses to AZD1222 COVID-19 vaccine. General study points: Increases in Spike-specific TCR breadth and depth were seen after two AZD1222 doses. Donors were largely white British and mainly female; clonal diversity was possibly underestimated. Repertoire sampling happened only post peak T cell response.

The CDR3 runs 16 residues. V was trimmed by 5 bases and J by 7 bases, leaving 21 bases between them. Looked up from germline, CDR1 is SGHTA and CDR2 is FQGNSA. The assay was immunoSEQ multiplex PCR, and TCRdb's table has in-frame clones only and misses some. The repertoire holds fewer than 150,000 clones, roughly 93% seen once, with about 6.7% in the top ten. This clone occurred once. Its antigen is not identified. J is TRBJ2-1 and V is TRBV7-2; D is perhaps TRBD2 (5 bases). The source is an adult who received the AZD1222 COVID-19 vaccine. The specimen was peripheral blood, collected 28 days after the second AZD1222 dose. CDR3 coding DNA: TGTGCCAGCAGCCCATTTCTGCGAGGGTCTATTAATGAGCAGTTCTTC. It translates to CASSPFLRGSINEQFF.